This T cell receptor (beta chain) is from a study of graft-versus-host responses after intestinal transplantation. Study details: Multivisceral, liver-intestinal, or isolated intestinal grafts were transplanted into recipients. Anti-thymocyte globulin induction, then tacrolimus and steroids for approximately 3 years, went to all recipients. Study-level findings and limits: Within the allografts of patients who had graft-donor T cell macrochimerism, graft-versus-host to host-versus-graft clonal ratios were high. Recipient marrow showed GvH clones, some seen first in ileum or blood.

Assay: immunoSEQ multiplex PCR; the TCRdb copy retains only in-frame clones and omits some. The repertoire holds tens of thousands of clones, around 87% seen once, with over 7% in the top ten. The CDR3 loop spans 17 amino acids. V lost 2 bases and J lost 14, with 27 bases in between. Germline-derived CDR1 and CDR2 are MDHEN and SYDVKM. Regarding this clone: Its antigen is not identified.

Sequenced here: unstimulated CD8+ T cells sorted from spleen or lymph node cells, sampled before transplant. This TCR was recovered from a human donor who was the organ donor for an intestinal transplant. The chain is built from TRBV28 and TRBJ1-4; a possible D gene is TRBD1 (5 bases). The CDR3 DNA sequence: TGTGCCAGCAGTTTAAAATGCTACCGTGGGAGGGGATGTAGGCTGTTTTTT. Its protein product is CASSLKCYRGRGCRLFF.